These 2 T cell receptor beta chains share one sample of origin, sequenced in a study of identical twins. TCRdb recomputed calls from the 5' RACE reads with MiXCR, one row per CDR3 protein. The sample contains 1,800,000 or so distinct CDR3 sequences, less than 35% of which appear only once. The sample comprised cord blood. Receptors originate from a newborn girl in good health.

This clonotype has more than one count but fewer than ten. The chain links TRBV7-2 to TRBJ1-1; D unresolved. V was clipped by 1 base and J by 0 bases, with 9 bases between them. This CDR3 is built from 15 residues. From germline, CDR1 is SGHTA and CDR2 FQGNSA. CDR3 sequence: CASSLVYIMNTEAFF. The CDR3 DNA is TGTGCCAGCAGCTTAGTCTATATTATGAACACTGAAGCTTTCTTT. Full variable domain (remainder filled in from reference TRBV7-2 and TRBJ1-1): GAGVSQSPSNKVTEKGKDVELRCDPISGHTALYWYRQSLGQGLEFLIYFQGNSAPDKSGLPSDRFSAERTGGSVSTLTIQRTQQEDSAVYLCASSLVYIMNTEAFFGQGTRLTVV.

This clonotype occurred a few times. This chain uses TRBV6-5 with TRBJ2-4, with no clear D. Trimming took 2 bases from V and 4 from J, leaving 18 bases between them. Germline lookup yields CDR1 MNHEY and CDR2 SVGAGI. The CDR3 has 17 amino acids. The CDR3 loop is CASSYSGAAPMKNIQYF. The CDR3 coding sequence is TGTGCCAGCAGTTACAGTGGTGCAGCTCCTATGAAAAACATTCAGTACTTC.